This T cell receptor beta chain originates from a study of T cell repertoires in cytomegalovirus infection. Study details: Public TCR beta signatures were indicative of both CMV infection and a matching HLA type.

TCRdb recomputed calls from the reads with MiXCR, one row per CDR3 protein. The data hold about 110,000 distinct CDR3 sequences, with around 10% observed a single time. This clonotype was recorded many times. As yet, its antigen is unknown. Overall study findings and caveats: Carriage of CMV together with the relevant HLA was identifiable through cumulative public TCR beta family frequency. Dominating the ex vivo response were HLA-C-restricted CMV-specific TCR beta clonotypes.

The sequenced material came from PBMCs, sequenced either directly or after in vitro stimulation (not recorded which). This clonotype was sampled from a human donor in good health (CMV status not recorded). Some clones in this sample may be carry-over from other donors' samples.

CDR3 bases: TGTGCCAGCAGCACGGAAGAGACCCAGTACTTC. This sequence encodes CASSTEETQYF. V gene TRBV7-2 combines with J gene TRBJ2-5; D not certain. This CDR3 is 11 amino acids long. From germline, CDR1 is SGHTA and CDR2 FQGNSA. V was trimmed by 5 bases and J by 3 bases, leaving 4 bases between them.